The entry below describes one T cell receptor (beta chain). The study recruited people aged roughly 18 to 100 years across around 23 US areas. In assigning cohorts, the study relied on participant-reported clinical history. The CDR3 has 11 amino acids. Germline values: CDR1 MNHEY, CDR2 SMNVEV (reference sequence). Trimming removed 8 bases at V and 5 bases at J, with 10 bases between. Original processing methods: Estimation of nucleated cell counts relied on the amplification of reference gene primers. Clones were sequenced by immunoSEQ multiplex PCR, and TCRdb holds only the in-frame ones, with some missing. V, J and clone size derive from that table, while D and trimming were established from the DNA sequence. Seen here are fewer than 250,000 clones, around 81% observed once, and the top ten hold 8.5% to 10%. The record originates from a study of blood T cell repertoires in COVID-19. Study summary: COVID-19 samples collected from the United States, Italy and Spain covered acute and convalescent phases.

Source material: PBMCs or T cells enriched from blood (not recorded which). V gene TRBV27 combines with J gene TRBJ2-7; possibly TRBD2 for D (5 bases). The receptor's source is a woman in her forties or fifties with acute COVID-19. CDR3 loop: CASGGWNEQYF. CDR3 nucleotide sequence: TGTGCCAGCGGAGGTTGGAACGAGCAGTACTTC.